A single sample gave rise to the 10 T cell receptor beta chains below, sequenced in a study of OX40 agonist ivuxolimab in advanced cancers. Assay used: immunoSEQ multiplex PCR; TCRdb lists only in-frame clones, some missing. The table records 80,000 to 95,000 clones, about 86% of them present only once. The sample was CD4+ or CD8+ T cells sorted from blood, taken in a trial of the OX40 agonist ivuxolimab. These receptors originate from an adult with an advanced solid tumor such as melanoma, head and neck, liver or kidney cancer.

This clone was seen only a few times. The chain couples TRBV19 to TRBJ1-6; tentative D call: TRBD1 (5 bases). The CDR3 extends over 15 amino acids. V lost 3 bases, J lost 8 bases, and 14 bases lay in between. Germline V CDR1 and CDR2: LNHDA, SQIVND (reference sequence). The DNA of the CDR3 is TGTGCCAGTAGTATTAGGGACTTACCCGATTCACCCCTCCACTTT. Its protein is CASSIRDLPDSPLHF.

The rearrangement joins TRBV5-5 to TRBJ1-5; TRBD1 matches 8 bases. After removal of 4 bases from V and 5 bases from J, the junction contained 8 bases not matched to a gene. CDR1 and CDR2 (germline): SGHKS, YYEKEE (reference sequence). The CDR3 totals 15 residues. CDR3: CASSRTGYSHQPQHF. CDR3 in DNA: TGTGCCAGCAGCCGGACAGGGTATAGTCATCAGCCCCAGCATTTT.

The CDR3 coding sequence is TGTGCCAGCAGTCCACCGGACAGGGAAAATTCACCCCTCCACTTT. Protein sequence: CASSPPDRENSPLHF. The gene calls are TRBV28 and TRBJ1-6; 8 nucleotides match TRBD1. The CDR3 has 15 residues. Germline V gives CDR1 MDHEN, CDR2 SYDVKM. Trimming removed 5 bases from V and 7 bases from J; junction bases left unmatched: 7.

The count of this clone is one. The chain uses TRBV7-2 and TRBJ1-1; TRBD1 is a possible D gene (5 bases). CDR1 and CDR2 from the germline V gene are SGHTA and FQGNSA. CDR3 length equals 14 residues. Between the trimmed V and J ends, which lost 1 base and 0 bases, there was a span of 6 bases. DNA of the CDR3: TGTGCCAGCAGCTTAGACAGGTTGAACACTGAAGCTTTCTTT. Translation gives CASSLDRLNTEAFF.

The J gene is TRBJ2-1, the V gene TRBV4-2, with TRBD2 matching over 9 bases. V lost 5 bases to trimming and J lost 15 bases; unmatched junction nucleotides: 14. The germline CDR1 and CDR2 sequences are LGHNA and YNFKEQ. The CDR3 has 14 residues. CDR3 coding DNA: TGTGCCAGCAGCATTGGCGGGGGGGCGGGCTACCGGTTCTTC. This gives the protein CASSIGGGAGYRFF.

The chain is built from TRBV18 and TRBJ1-3, with a tentative D call TRBD1 (6 bases). CDR1 and CDR2 from the germline V gene are KGHSH and LQKENI. Trimming left V 3 bases short and J 3 bases short, with 15 bases between. This CDR3 is built from 16 residues. CDR3 protein: CASSPSRGAGGNTIYF. The DNA for the CDR3 is TGTGCCAGCTCACCTTCCCGGGGGGCAGGTGGAAACACCATATATTTT.

V usage is TRBV5-1 and J usage is TRBJ2-3; a weak D match, TRBD1 (6 bases). Per germline, CDR1 SGHRS and CDR2 YFSETQ. V lost 4 bases to trimming and J lost 0 bases, with 27 bases between them. The CDR3 runs 20 residues. The CDR3 sequence is CASSRSAWKLQGRSTDTQYF. The CDR3, as DNA: TGCGCCAGCAGCCGCTCGGCCTGGAAGTTACAGGGTCGTAGCACAGATACGCAGTATTTT.

The rearrangement uses TRBV5-1 and TRBJ1-4; D is possibly TRBD1 (6 bases). CDR3 length: 15 residues. Germline V lookup: CDR1 SGHRS, CDR2 YFSETQ. V dropped 4 bases and J dropped 7 bases, with 17 bases sitting between them. The CDR3 DNA sequence: TGCGCCAGCAGCCCGACAGGCGCCTCTGGTGAAAAACTGTTTTTT. Encoded protein: CASSPTGASGEKLFF.

In its sample, this clone was seen once. V gene TRBV5-4 combines with J gene TRBJ2-3; D tentatively reads TRBD1 or TRBD2 (6 bases each). The germline V gene has CDR1 SGHNT and CDR2 YYREEE (reference sequence). CDR3 length: 13 amino acids. The V end was cut by 2 bases, the J end by 6 bases, with 10 bases between. CDR3 nucleotide sequence: TGTGCCAGCAGCTTAAGGGGGGTGGATACGCAGTATTTT. Its translation is CASSLRGVDTQYF.

The V gene is TRBV7-3, the J gene TRBJ2-3; no clear D. Germline V gene data show CDR1 as SGHTA and CDR2 as FQGTGA. CDR3 size: 14 residues. V lost 3 bases and J 4 bases, leaving 11 bases between the germline ends. CDR3 nucleotide sequence: TGTGCCAGCAGCTTGGATGGGGTTTCAGATACGCAGTATTTT. Its protein is CASSLDGVSDTQYF.